What follows describes a single T cell receptor (beta chain). These data belong to a study of Ad26.COV2.S vaccination and SARS-CoV-2 variants. In germline, CDR1 is MNHEY, CDR2 SVGEGT. V lost 4 bases to trimming and J lost 2 bases, with 10 bases between them. This CDR3 contains 14 residues. Treatment reported: roughly 20 received Ad26.COV2.S at low or high dose, single or two shots; 5 received placebo; per-sample allocation not given. Samples came from day 63 after the first vaccine or placebo injection. The repertoire was sequenced with immunoSEQ multiplex PCR; TCRdb's copy has only in-frame clones and lacks some. Here the sample spans about 370,000 clones, about 91% being singletons.

Sequences were derived from peripheral blood, sampled in a trial of Ad26.COV2.S vaccine versus placebo. This TCR derives from a person aged 18-60 years who received the Ad26.COV2.S COVID-19 vaccine or a placebo. The chain combines TRBV6-2 or TRBV6-3 with TRBJ2-3; the D is unclear. DNA of the CDR3: TGTGCCAGCAGTTCCACCGGAGACACAGATACGCAGTATTTT. This gives the protein CASSSTGDTDTQYF.